This T cell receptor (beta chain) was obtained from a study of cytomegalovirus exposure and HLA in healthy donors. PCR used 60 Vbeta primers and 13 Jbeta primers. Original processing methods: An analysis performed later counted 81 million or so unique TCR beta chains (approximately 12 million of them shared). Sequencing used immunoSEQ multiplex PCR; TCRdb keeps in-frame clones, though not all of them. D and trimming were read from the DNA, whereas the V and J calls and clone size are those reported in that table. The table shows about 270,000 clones, with around two thirds occurring only once. Study-level findings and limits: The study flagged about 150 TCR beta chains as cytomegalovirus-associated. In a later analysis, 17,000 or so TCR beta sequences were associated with HLA alleles at 0.05 false discovery rate.

Among the donors, all were healthy bone marrow donors. The CDR3 extends over 16 amino acids. Germline CDR1 and CDR2: SGHAT and FQNNGV. Deletions cut 5 bases from V and 0 bases from J, with 17 bases between. As for this clone: What it recognizes is unknown.

Sequencing used PBMCs. This clonotype was sampled from a female donor in good health and CMV-seronegative. The V and J genes are TRBV11-2 and TRBJ2-7, with TRBD2 as a possible D gene (6 bases). The DNA for the CDR3 is TGTGCCAGCAGCGGAGTAGCGGCCTTTCCCTCCTACGAGCAGTACTTC. Protein product: CASSGVAAFPSYEQYF.